This T cell receptor beta chain was identified during a study of CD8 T cells in Susac syndrome. Study-wide results and limits: Susac-specific public clones were found in both the total CD8+ and the CD8+ TEMRA repertoires, with some 15 in the former and five in the latter.

When the RNA was reverse transcribed, random hexamers were used with an input of 0.5 to 1 ug. MiXCR, run by TCRdb on the immunoSEQ multiplex PCR reads, gives a single entry per CDR3 protein. Here the sample spans 200,000 or so distinct CDR3 sequences, 95% being singletons. The junction had 7 bases not matched to a gene; V was cut back by 2 bases and J by 4 bases. This CDR3 has 14 residues. CDR1 and CDR2 from the germline V gene are GTSNPN and SVGIG (reference sequence). Comment on this clonotype: As yet, its antigen is unknown.

This TCR was recovered from a human donor with Susac syndrome. The sample comprised CD8+ T cells from PBMCs. The rearrangement joins TRBV30 to TRBJ1-2; TRBD1 aligns across 7 bases. This chain's CDR3 is CAWSSGRGVYGYTF. CDR3 sequence (DNA): TGTGCCTGGAGTTCTGGCAGGGGGGTCTATGGCTACACCTTC.